This record covers a single T cell receptor (beta chain). Its antigen is still unknown. The entry originates in a study of cytomegalovirus exposure and HLA in healthy donors (dated by TCRdb to the late 2010s). Describing the broader study: An earlier analysis of approximately 640 of the donors reported more than 250 Gb of sequence data and 100 million to 140 million unique TCR beta sequences from about 180 million T cells. The later analysis used no new phenotypic data to find candidate immune exposures, relying instead on TCR beta sequences and their occurrence across donors. The aim of the study was to test whether cataloging public T cell receptors could identify signatures of past pathogen exposure. A later genetic analysis used genome-wide SNP genotypes for about 60% of the roughly 670 donors, treating that subset as a discovery cohort. A separate validation cohort of 100 to 150 different subjects was used in addition to the roughly 700-subject first cohort. Every discovery cohort repertoire had been produced on one sequencing platform. The number of donors typed differed by locus, with about 629-630 for A, B, C, DRB1 and DQB1, about 500 for DQA1, about 610 for DPA1, and around 450 for DPB1. Because of strong linkage in the cohort, a handful of DR-DQ haplotypes were treated as single units for association and clustering. The study used immunosequencing to profile the T cell repertoires of approximately 690 subjects and linked those repertoires to cytomegalovirus serostatus. Roughly 300 gigabases of sequencing data and roughly 80 million unique TCR sequences made up an early release that covered 500 to 650 HLA-typed donors. Both class I and class II loci were covered by HLA typing, at four-digit resolution. Among some 410 genotyped donors of the cohort, an average of about 240,000 unique TCR beta nucleotide sequences were sequenced per donor, 15% to 20% of them non-productive. In an earlier analysis of several hundred of the donors, high-throughput TCR beta sequencing was used to judge whether each TCR beta V gene segment behaved as functional or pseudogenic. In a later analysis, previously published TCR beta repertoires from 550 to 700 donors were re-analyzed and high-resolution HLA genotyping was added so that TCR occurrence patterns could be studied. To predict cytomegalovirus infection status, the study combined high-throughput TCR immunosequencing, statistical association of individual TCRs with disease status, and machine learning. The genetic ancestry cluster associated with self-reported Caucasian donors included about 81% of the 398 genotyped donors. Donor age, sex, ethnicity and CMV serostatus were compiled alongside the repertoire data.

General conclusions and limits of the study: When HLA alleles, especially DR and DQ, strongly co-occurred, attributing TCR associations to individual alleles was difficult. Because counts were too low, approximately 18 rarely observed V segments, including chromosome 9 orphons, were excluded from the earlier analysis of a few hundred of the donors. A further reported finding was that TCR beta sequences accurately predicted the HLA-A and HLA-B alleles for most subjects in the first cohort. Because the 87-base-pair reads could not distinguish some IMGT-functional V segments, including TRBV6-2 and TRBV6-3, those segments were excluded. Immune exposure information for the cohort was limited to CMV serostatus. A few of the identified cytomegalovirus-associated TCR beta chains were confirmed in vitro to be specific for cytomegalovirus antigens. In an earlier analysis of about 540 of the donors, most TCR beta V segments were observed in productive rearrangements about 87% or about 30% of the time, broadly matching IMGT annotations. The sequencing pipeline was judged likely to have produced a cluster of highly shared sequence variants as a technical artifact. According to a later genetic analysis, donors in an Asian-associated ancestry cluster had fewer N-insertions in productive TCRs than the roughly 700-donor mean. A later analysis found that TCR association rates varied across HLA loci, with DRB1 alleles showing the most associated TCRs and HLA-C alleles the fewest. Most TCR sequences were observed very rarely across donors, whereas some public TCRs were present in many individuals. An association between a missense DCLRE1C variant and V-gene and J-gene trimming of TCR beta chains was found in a later genetic analysis and replicated in an independent cohort. This cohort had only TCR beta chains sequenced, and the lack of alpha or paired-chain data limited which features could be detected. In a later analysis, HLA-associated TCR beta chains showed more clonal expansion and lower generation probabilities than non-associated chains that were equally common. Most CMV-associated TCR beta chains appeared to be HLA-restricted in a later analysis, and the HLA associations seemed to be driven largely by CMV exposure. Correlated functional status among segregating V segments might be attributable to linkage disequilibrium, but an unknown experimental factor could not be ruled out. According to a later analysis, parvovirus B19, influenza, CMV and Epstein-Barr virus appeared linked to several top co-occurrence clusters. Because HLA typing was unavailable for some donors at each locus, only the typed subset was used in association tests. A total of 150 or so TCR beta chains were listed by the study as associated with cytomegalovirus. Roughly uniform sequencing depth across donors was assumed in presence/absence analyses, although this assumption may not hold. It was suggested by the authors that the approach could potentially be generalized to other disease states and immunological phenotypes. Cytomegalovirus status was reported to be diagnosed by the classifier with high specificity and sensitivity in both the original and validation cohorts. In a later analysis, 16,951 TCR beta sequences were associated with specific HLA alleles at a false discovery rate of 0.05.

Libraries were prepared through the immunoSEQ multiplex PCR assay. For the multiplex PCR, a mixture combining 60 forward primers for TCR Vbeta segments and 13 reverse primers for TCR Jbeta segments was used. The CDR3 region of rearranged TCR beta genes was amplified from genomic DNA with a multiplex PCR assay. The Illumina HiSeq System was used to sequence the amplified TCR beta libraries as 87-base-pair reads. Concerning the study's data processing: Across the roughly 700 repertoires, a later analysis counted 75 million to 90 million unique TCR beta chains, roughly 11 million of which were shared by at least two donors. To remove PCR and sequencing errors, raw reads were error-corrected and collapsed into unique sequences using a nearest-neighbor algorithm that merged closely related sequences. Alignment of CDR3 sequences to IMGT reference sequences was used to assign V, D and J gene segments. For a sequence to be retained, a match of at least six nucleotides was required to both a V gene segment and a J gene segment. Rearrangements were called productive when the CDR3 lacked stop codons and stayed in frame with V and J; all others were non-productive. Following IMGT convention, CDR3 was defined as the stretch from the second conserved V-encoded cysteine to the conserved J-encoded phenylalanine. In an earlier analysis of approximately 590 of the donors, sequences lacking an unambiguous match to a single V gene segment were excluded. In an earlier analysis of some 590 of the donors, a V segment was called functional when productive rearrangements were above 56.7%, and segregating when the standard deviation between donors exceeded 5%. A statistical classification framework was developed to diagnose cytomegalovirus status using the catalog of TCR beta chain sequences. In a later analysis, TCR nucleotide sequences were compared against IMGT/GENE-DB human TR gene sequences so that V and J genes could be assigned. In a later analysis, CDR3 sequences and most-parsimonious VDJ recombination scenarios were assigned using the TCRdist pipeline. In a later analysis, each TCR beta chain was defined by its CDR3 amino acid sequence together with its V-gene family, and reads without a unique V-gene family were excluded. A later analysis removed roughly 590 highly shared, low-generation-probability nucleotide sequences to deal with suspected cross-contamination and a sequencing artifact. A later analysis calculated a clonal expansion index for each public chain from normalized within-repertoire ranks of inferred template counts. A later analysis computed generation probabilities with a VDJ recombination model fitted to out-of-frame rearrangements, and checked the results against IGoR. In a later analysis, TCR-TCR, TCR-HLA and TCR-CMV co-occurrence was scored with hypergeometric tests, and a repertoire-size bias correction was applied to TCR pairs. To estimate false discovery rates, a later analysis permuted the HLA or CMV assignments 20 times. In a later analysis, co-occurring TCRs were grouped using DBSCAN, with TCRdist sequence similarity added in when clustering inside HLA-allele-positive subsets. Repertoires with fewer than 30,000 or more than 120,000 public chains, plus five repertoires with anomalous nucleotide sharing, were excluded from co-occurrence clustering. Here the immuneACCESS table is served through TCRdb, limited to in-frame sequences with V and J called. Missing clones are a known gap in these copies; in checked studies unresolved V genes cover under half, and the rest lacks a known reason. For V, J and clone size, that table is used; D and trimming come from the DNA. The sample table includes approximately 130,000 clones. The ten most abundant clones make up less than 2.5% of the sample.

Including the terminal cysteine and phenylalanine, the CDR3 comprises 15 residues. Left in the record is the CDR3 DNA by itself, 45 bases read in frame from the first base. Ends trimmed: V by 4 bases, J by 7 bases; bases unmatched to a gene: 11. CDR1 and CDR2 are drawn from the germline V gene: MDHEN, SYDVKM. In total, 600 or so healthy bone marrow donors made up the cohort. All cohort members were sampled while nominally healthy, although unrecorded immune exposures were likely present. The donor tested CMV seronegative, placing the donor among the 350 to 400 seronegative members of the cohort. Every donor gave a peripheral blood sample, and the peripheral blood mononuclear cells from that sample were used for TCR beta sequencing. The Qiagen DNeasy Blood Extraction Kit was used to extract genomic DNA from the blood cell samples.

Rearrangement joined TRBV28 to TRBJ1-2; 8 middle bases align to TRBD1. This clonotype originated in a woman aged 55-69 years in good health and CMV-seronegative. Sample: PBMCs. The DNA sequence is TGTGCCAGCAGTTCCCCGGGCCAGGGGGCGCGTGGCTACACCTTC. This encodes CASSSPGQGARGYTF.